The present entry profiles one T cell receptor beta chain with its context. As handled by the study authors: Amplified reference gene primers provided the basis for estimating nucleated cell counts. Assay: immunoSEQ multiplex PCR; the TCRdb copy retains only in-frame clones and omits some. V, J and clone size reflect that table, while D and trimming were determined from the DNA. The table shows approximately 97,000 clones, with 80% to 90% occurring only once. The data stem from a study of blood T cell repertoires in COVID-19. This CDR3 is 15 amino acids long. The junction had 5 bases not matched to a gene; V was cut back by 2 bases and J by 1 base. Germline V gives CDR1 SGDLS, CDR2 YYNGEE.

The V gene is TRBV9, the J gene TRBJ1-2; 7 positions match TRBD1. Sequences were obtained from peripheral blood. This TCR was sampled from a man aged 40-55 years with active or convalescent COVID-19. The CDR3 spells CASSVSSGGNYGYTF. In DNA, the CDR3 is TGTGCCAGCAGCGTCAGTTCAGGGGGTAACTATGGCTACACCTTC. The full variable domain, its missing parts supplied by reference TRBV9 and TRBJ1-2, is DSGVTQTPKHLITATGQRVTLRCSPRSGDLSVYWYQQSLDQGLQFLIQYYNGEERAKGNILERFSAQQFPDLHSELNLSSLELGDSALYFCASSVSSGGNYGYTFGSGTRLTVV.